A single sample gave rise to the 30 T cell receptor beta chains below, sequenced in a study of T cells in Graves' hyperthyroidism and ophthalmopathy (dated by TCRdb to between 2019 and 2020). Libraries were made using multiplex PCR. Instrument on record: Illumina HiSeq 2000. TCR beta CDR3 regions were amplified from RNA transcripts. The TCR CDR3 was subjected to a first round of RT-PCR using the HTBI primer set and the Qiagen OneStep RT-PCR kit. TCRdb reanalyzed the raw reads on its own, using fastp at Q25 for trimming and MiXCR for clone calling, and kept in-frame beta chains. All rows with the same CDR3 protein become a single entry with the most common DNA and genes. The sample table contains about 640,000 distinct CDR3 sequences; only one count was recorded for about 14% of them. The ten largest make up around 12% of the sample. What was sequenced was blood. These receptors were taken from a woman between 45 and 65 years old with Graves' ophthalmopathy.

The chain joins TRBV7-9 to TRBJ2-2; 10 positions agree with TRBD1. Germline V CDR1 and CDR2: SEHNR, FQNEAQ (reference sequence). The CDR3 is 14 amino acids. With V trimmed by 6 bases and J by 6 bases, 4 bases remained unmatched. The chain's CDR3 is CASSGTGVPGELFF. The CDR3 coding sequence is TGTGCCAGCAGTGGGACAGGGGTGCCCGGGGAGCTGTTTTTT.

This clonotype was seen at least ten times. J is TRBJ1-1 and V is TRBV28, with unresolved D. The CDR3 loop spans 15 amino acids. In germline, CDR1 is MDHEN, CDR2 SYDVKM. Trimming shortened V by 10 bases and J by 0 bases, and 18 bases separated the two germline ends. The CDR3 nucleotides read TGTGCCATCCTATCACCGGGGAATATGAACACTGAAGCTTTCTTT. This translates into CAILSPGNMNTEAFF. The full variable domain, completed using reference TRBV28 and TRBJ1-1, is DVKVTQSSRYLVKRTGEKVFLECVQDMDHENMFWYRQDPGLGLRLIYFSYDVKMKEKGDIPEGYSVSREKKERFSLILESASTNQTSMYLCAILSPGNMNTEAFFGQGTRLTVV.

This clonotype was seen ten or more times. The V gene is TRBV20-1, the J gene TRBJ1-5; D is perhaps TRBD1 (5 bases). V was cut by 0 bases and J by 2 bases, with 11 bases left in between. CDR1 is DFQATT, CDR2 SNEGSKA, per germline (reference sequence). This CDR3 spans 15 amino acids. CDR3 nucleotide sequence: TGCAGTGCTAGAGATTGGGGGGTTCGCAATCAGCCCCAGCATTTT. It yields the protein CSARDWGVRNQPQHF.

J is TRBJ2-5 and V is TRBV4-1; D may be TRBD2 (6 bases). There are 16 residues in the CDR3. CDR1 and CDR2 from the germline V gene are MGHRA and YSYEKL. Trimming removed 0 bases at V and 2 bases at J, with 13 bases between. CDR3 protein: CASSQDPGGMQETQYF. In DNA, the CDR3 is TGCGCCAGCAGCCAAGACCCGGGCGGGATGCAAGAGACCCAGTACTTC.

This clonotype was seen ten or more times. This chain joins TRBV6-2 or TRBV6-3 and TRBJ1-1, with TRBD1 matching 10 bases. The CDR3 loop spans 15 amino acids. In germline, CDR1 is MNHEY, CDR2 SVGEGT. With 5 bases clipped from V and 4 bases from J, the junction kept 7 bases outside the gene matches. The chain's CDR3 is CASSDPGQGITEAFF. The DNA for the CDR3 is TGTGCCAGCAGTGACCCGGGACAGGGGATCACTGAAGCTTTCTTT.

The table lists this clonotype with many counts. CDR3 residues: CASSLAWDSMNTEAFF. Written as DNA, the CDR3 is TGTGCCAGCAGCTTAGCTTGGGACAGTATGAACACTGAAGCTTTCTTT. V usage is TRBV7-2 and J usage is TRBJ1-1; 7 positions match TRBD1. The CDR3 is 16 residues long. J was trimmed by 0 bases and V by 0 bases; bases with no gene match: 4. Germline-derived CDR1 and CDR2 are SGHTA and FQGNSA.

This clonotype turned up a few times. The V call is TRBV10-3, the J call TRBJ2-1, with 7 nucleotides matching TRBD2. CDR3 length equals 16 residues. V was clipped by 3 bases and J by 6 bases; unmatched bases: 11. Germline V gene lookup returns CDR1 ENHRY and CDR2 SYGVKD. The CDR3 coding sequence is TGTGCCATCAGTGATGCGGGACTACAGCCTCCCAATGAGCAGTTCTTC. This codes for CAISDAGLQPPNEQFF.

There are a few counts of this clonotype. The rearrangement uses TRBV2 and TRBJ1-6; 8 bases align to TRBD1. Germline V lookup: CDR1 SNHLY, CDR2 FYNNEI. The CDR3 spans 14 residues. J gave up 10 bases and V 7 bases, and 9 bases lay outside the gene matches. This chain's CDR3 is CASNSGTGLSPLHF. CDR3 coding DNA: TGTGCCAGCAATTCGGGGACAGGTTTATCACCCCTCCACTTT. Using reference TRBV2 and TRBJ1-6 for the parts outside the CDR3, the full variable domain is EPEVTQTPSHQVTQMGQEVILRCVPISNHLYFYWYRQILGQKVEFLVSFYNNEISEKSEIFDDQFSVERPDGSNFTLKIRSTKLEDSAMYFCASNSGTGLSPLHFGNGTRLTVT.

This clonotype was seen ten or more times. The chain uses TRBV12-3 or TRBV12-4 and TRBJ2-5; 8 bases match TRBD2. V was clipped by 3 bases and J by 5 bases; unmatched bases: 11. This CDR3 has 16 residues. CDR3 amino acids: CASSFLRQREQETQYF. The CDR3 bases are TGTGCCAGCAGTTTTCTAAGACAGCGGGAGCAGGAGACCCAGTACTTC.

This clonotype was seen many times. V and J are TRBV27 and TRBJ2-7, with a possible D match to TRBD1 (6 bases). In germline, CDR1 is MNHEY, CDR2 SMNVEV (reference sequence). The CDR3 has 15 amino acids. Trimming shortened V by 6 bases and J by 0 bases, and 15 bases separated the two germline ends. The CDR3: CASRPKQGTSYEQYF. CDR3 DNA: TGTGCCAGCAGACCAAAACAGGGCACCTCCTACGAGCAGTACTTC.

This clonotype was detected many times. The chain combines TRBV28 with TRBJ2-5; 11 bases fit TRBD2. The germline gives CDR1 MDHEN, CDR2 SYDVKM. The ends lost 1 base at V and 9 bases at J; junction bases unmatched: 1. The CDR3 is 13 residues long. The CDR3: CASSLSSGRPQYF. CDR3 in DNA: TGTGCCAGCAGTTTATCTAGCGGGAGGCCCCAGTACTTC.

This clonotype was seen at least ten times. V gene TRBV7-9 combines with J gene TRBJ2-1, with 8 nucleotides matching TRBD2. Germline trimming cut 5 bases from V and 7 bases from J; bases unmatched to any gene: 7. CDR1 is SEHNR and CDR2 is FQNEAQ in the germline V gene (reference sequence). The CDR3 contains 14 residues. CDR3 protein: CASSPLAGLNEQFF. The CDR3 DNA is TGTGCCAGCAGCCCTTTAGCGGGACTAAATGAGCAGTTCTTC.

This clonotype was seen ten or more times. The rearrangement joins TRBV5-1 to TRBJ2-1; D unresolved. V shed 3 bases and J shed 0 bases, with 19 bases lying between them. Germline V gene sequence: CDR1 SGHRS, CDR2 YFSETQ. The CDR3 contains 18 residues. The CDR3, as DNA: TGCGCCAGCAGCTCGAGCCTCGACCCCAAGAGCTCCTACAATGAGCAGTTCTTC. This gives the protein CASSSSLDPKSSYNEQFF.

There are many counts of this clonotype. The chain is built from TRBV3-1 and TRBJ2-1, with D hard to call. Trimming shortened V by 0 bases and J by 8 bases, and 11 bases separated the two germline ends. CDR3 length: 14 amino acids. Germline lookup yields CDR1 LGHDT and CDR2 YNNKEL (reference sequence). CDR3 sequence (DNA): TGTGCCAGCAGCCAAGATTTACGCTCTCATGAGCAGTTCTTC. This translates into CASSQDLRSHEQFF.

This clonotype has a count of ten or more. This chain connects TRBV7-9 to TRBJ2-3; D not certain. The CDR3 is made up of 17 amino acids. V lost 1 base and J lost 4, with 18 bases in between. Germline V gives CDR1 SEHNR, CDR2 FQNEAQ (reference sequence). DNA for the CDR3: TGTGCCAGCAGCTTAGAAGGGCGTATCGGCGTAGCAGATACGCAGTATTTT. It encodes CASSLEGRIGVADTQYF. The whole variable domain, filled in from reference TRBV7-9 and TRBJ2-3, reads DTGVSQNPRHKITKRGQNVTFRCDPISEHNRLYWYRQTLGQGPEFLTYFQNEAQLEKSRLLSDRFSAERPKGSFSTLEIQRTEQGDSAMYLCASSLEGRIGVADTQYFGPGTRLTVL.

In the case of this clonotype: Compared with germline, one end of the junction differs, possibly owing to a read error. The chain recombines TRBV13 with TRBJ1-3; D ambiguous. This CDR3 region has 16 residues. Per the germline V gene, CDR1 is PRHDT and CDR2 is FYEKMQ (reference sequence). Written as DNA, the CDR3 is TGTGCCAGCAGCTTAGGTCAGCTGAACTCTGGAAGCACCATATATTTT. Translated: CASSLGQLNSGSTIYF.

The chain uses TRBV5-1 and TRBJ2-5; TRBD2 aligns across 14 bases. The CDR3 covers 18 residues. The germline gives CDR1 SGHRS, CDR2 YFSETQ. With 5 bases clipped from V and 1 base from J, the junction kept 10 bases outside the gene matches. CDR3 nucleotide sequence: TGCGCCAGCAGATCCGGGACTAGCGGGAGAGGGGGCCAAGAGACCCAGTACTTC. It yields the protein CASRSGTSGRGGQETQYF.

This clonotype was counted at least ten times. The CDR3 nucleotides read TGTGCCAGCAGCCAAGCCGGGGGGAGTCAGCCCCAGCATTTT. Its protein product is CASSQAGGSQPQHF. The V gene is TRBV4-2, the J gene TRBJ1-5, with D possibly TRBD1 on 5 matching bases. Between the trimmed V and J ends, which lost 1 base and 6 bases, there was a span of 10 bases. The length of the CDR3 is 14 residues. Germline lookup yields CDR1 LGHNA and CDR2 YNFKEQ.

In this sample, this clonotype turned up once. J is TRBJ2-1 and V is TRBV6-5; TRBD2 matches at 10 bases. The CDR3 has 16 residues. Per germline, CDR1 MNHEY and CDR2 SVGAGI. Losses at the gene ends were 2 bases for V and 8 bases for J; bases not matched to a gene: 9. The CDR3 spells CASSYQRPSGGHEQFF. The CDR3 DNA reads TGTGCCAGCAGTTACCAACGGCCTAGCGGGGGACATGAGCAGTTCTTC.

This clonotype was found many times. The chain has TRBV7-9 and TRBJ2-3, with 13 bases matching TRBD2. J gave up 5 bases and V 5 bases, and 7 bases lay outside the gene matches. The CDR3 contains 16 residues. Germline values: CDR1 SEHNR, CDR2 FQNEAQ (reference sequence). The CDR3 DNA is TGTGCCAGCAGCCCCAGGACTAGCGGGAGTAAAGATACGCAGTATTTT. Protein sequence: CASSPRTSGSKDTQYF.

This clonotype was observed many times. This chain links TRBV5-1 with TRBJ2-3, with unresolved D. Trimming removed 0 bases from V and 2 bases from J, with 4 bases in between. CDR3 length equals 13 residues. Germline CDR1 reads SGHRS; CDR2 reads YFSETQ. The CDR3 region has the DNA TGCGCCAGCAGCTTGGTGGTCACAGATACGCAGTATTTT. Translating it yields CASSLVVTDTQYF.

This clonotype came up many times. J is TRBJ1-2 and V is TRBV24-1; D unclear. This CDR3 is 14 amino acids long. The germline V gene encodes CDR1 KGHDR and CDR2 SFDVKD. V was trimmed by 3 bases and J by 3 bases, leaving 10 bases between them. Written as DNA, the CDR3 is TGTGCCACCAGTGATAACCAGGATGACTATGGCTACACCTTC. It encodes CATSDNQDDYGYTF.

CDR3 loop: CASSVGSSGSHEQFF. The CDR3 DNA reads TGTGCCAGCAGCGTAGGGTCTAGCGGGAGCCATGAGCAGTTCTTC. The chain uses TRBV9 and TRBJ2-1, with 10 positions matching TRBD2. The germline V gene encodes CDR1 SGDLS and CDR2 YYNGEE. V trimming: 0 bases; J trimming: 8 bases; junction bases outside the gene matches: 5. This CDR3 contains 15 residues.

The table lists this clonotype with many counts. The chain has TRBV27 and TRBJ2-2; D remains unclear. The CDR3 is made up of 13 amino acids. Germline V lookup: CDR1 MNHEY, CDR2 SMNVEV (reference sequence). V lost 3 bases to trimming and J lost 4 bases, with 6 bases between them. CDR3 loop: CASSFWGTGELFF. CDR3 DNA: TGTGCCAGCAGTTTCTGGGGCACCGGGGAGCTGTTTTTT.

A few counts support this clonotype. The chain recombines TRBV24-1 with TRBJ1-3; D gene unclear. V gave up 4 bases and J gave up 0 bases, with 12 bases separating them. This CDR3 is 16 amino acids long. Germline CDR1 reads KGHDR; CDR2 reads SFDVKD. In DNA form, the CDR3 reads TGTGCCACCAGTGACCCCACATCGACCTCTGGAAACACCATATATTTT. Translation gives CATSDPTSTSGNTIYF.

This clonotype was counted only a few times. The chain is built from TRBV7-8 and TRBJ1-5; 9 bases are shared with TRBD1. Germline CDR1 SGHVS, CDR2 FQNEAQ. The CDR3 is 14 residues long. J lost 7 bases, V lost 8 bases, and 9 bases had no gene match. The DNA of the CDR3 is TGTGCCAGCGGCCGGGACAGGGTCGACCAGCCCCAGCATTTT. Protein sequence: CASGRDRVDQPQHF.

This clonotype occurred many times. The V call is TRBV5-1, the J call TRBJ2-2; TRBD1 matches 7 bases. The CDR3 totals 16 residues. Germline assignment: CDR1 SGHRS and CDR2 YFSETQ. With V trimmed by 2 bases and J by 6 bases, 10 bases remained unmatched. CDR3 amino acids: CASSFSPQGMAGELFF. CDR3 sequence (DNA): TGCGCCAGCAGCTTTAGTCCACAGGGGATGGCCGGGGAGCTGTTTTTT. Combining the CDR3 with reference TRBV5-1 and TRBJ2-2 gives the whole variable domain KAGVTQTPRYLIKTRGQQVTLSCSPISGHRSVSWYQQTPGQGLQFLFEYFSETQRNKGNFPGRFSGRQFSNSRSEMNVSTLELGDSALYLCASSFSPQGMAGELFFGEGSRLTVL.

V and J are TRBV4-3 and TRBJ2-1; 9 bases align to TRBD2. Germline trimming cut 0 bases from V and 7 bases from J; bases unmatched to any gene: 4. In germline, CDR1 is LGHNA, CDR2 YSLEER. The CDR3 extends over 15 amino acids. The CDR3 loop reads CASSQDWREGNEQFF. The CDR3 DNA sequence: TGCGCCAGCAGCCAAGATTGGCGGGAGGGGAATGAGCAGTTCTTC.

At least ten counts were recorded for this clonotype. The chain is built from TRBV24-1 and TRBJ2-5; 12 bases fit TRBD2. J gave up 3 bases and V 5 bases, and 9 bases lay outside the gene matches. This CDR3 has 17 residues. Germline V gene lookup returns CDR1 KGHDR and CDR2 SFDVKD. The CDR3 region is CATSGPGLAGLKETQYF. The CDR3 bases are TGTGCCACCAGTGGTCCCGGACTAGCGGGACTAAAAGAGACCCAGTACTTC.

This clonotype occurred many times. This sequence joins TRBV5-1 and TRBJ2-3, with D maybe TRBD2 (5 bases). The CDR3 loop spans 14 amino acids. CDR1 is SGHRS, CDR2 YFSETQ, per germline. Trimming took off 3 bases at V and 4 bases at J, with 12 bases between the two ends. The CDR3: CASSSTAAADTQYF. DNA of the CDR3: TGCGCCAGCAGCTCCACAGCGGCGGCAGATACGCAGTATTTT.